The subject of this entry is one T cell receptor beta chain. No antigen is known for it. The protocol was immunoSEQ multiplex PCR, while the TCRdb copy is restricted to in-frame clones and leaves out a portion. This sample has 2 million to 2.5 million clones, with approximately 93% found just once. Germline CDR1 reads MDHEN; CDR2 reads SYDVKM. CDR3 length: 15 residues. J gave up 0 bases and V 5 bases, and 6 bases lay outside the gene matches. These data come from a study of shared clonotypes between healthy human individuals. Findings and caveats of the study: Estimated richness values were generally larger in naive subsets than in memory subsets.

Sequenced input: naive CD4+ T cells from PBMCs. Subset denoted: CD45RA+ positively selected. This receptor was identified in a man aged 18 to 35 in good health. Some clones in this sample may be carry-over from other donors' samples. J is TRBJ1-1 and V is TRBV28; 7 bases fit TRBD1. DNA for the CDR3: TGTGCCAGCAGTATCACCGGGACAGTGAACACTGAAGCTTTCTTT. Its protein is CASSITGTVNTEAFF.